This T cell receptor beta chain comes out of a study of T-cell memory formation after mild COVID-19. General study results and limits: Those CD4+ clones that contracted were mainly in CM and EM (CD8+ ones in EMRA). Among clones peaking at day 37 in the second wave, SARS-CoV-2 specificity remained unconfirmed.

The CDR3 is 15 residues long. V was pared by 4 bases and J by 4 bases, with 19 bases between. CDR1 is SQVTM, CDR2 ANQGSEA, per germline. 5'RACE, which relied on constant-segment primers, yielded TCR alpha and TCR beta cDNA libraries carrying sample barcodes and UMIs. TCRdb re-called the 5' RACE reads through MiXCR, storing one row per CDR3 protein. This table holds just under 150,000 distinct CDR3 sequences, 15% to 20% found once. This clonotype has ten or more counts. Its antigen is unknown. What was sequenced was PBMCs or a T cell subset sorted from them (not recorded which). The genes are TRBV29-1 and TRBJ2-5; the D gene is possibly TRBD2 (6 bases). The clonotype originates from an adult woman who had mild COVID-19 (a few samples of this study predate the infection). Cell type and time point are not known. The CDR3 DNA follows: TGCAGCGTTGTGCCCCTGCACGGGAGTACAGAGACCCAGTACTTC. Translation gives CSVVPLHGSTETQYF.